The present T cell receptor (beta chain) was sequenced within a study of T-cell reconstitution after alpha-beta-depleted transplantation in children. There are a few counts of this clonotype. The antigen remains unidentified. V was cut by 4 bases and J by 6 bases, with 16 bases left in between. In germline, CDR1 is SEHNR, CDR2 FQNEAQ (reference sequence). The CDR3 contains 14 residues. General study points: From newly produced T cells came most of the T-cell counts and diversity one year after transplant. Some patients' high day-60 TCRbeta diversity was attributed to recipient cells surviving conditioning.

TCRbeta library construction was performed incorporating unique molecular identifiers. TCRdb independently ran MiXCR on the PCR reads; one entry per CDR3 protein. The sample yields about 980,000 distinct CDR3 sequences, about 30% seen once. The sequence derives from a boy younger than two who had a stem cell transplant for SCID, so the T cells may come from the graft donor. This material consisted of PBMCs, mostly from graft donor cells, taken 360 days after TCRalphabeta/CD19-depleted stem cell transplant. J is TRBJ2-7 and V is TRBV7-9; no clear D. CDR3 nucleotides: TGTGCCAGCAGCTCTCTCAAAGTGGCTACCGAGCAGTACTTC. Its protein is CASSSLKVATEQYF.